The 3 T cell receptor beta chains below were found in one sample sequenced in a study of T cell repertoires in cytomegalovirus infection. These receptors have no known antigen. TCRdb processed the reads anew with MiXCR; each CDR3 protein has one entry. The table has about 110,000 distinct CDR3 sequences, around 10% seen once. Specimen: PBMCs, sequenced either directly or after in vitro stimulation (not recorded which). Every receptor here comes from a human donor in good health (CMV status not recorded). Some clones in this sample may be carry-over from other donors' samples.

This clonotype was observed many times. The CDR3 loop reads CASSSLGTAEAFF. The CDR3 nucleotides read TGTGCCAGCAGCTCGCTGGGGACCGCTGAAGCTTTCTTT. The rearrangement links TRBV7-8 to TRBJ1-1; D may be TRBD1 (5 bases). Trimming took off 4 bases at V and 6 bases at J, with 12 bases between the two ends. Germline V gene lookup returns CDR1 SGHVS and CDR2 FQNEAQ. The CDR3 sequence is 13 residues long.

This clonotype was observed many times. CDR3 sequence: CASSVVGGLEVEQFF. The CDR3 DNA sequence: TGTGCCAGCAGCGTAGTTGGTGGACTGGAGGTTGAGCAGTTCTTC. V usage is TRBV9 and J usage is TRBJ2-1, with D tentatively TRBD2 (5 bases). Germline V gives CDR1 SGDLS, CDR2 YYNGEE. The CDR3 covers 15 residues. Trimming left V 0 bases short and J 9 bases short, with 16 bases between. The full variable domain, with the rest looked up from reference TRBV9 and TRBJ2-1, is DSGVTQTPKHLITATGQRVTLRCSPRSGDLSVYWYQQSLDQGLQFLIQYYNGEERAKGNILERFSAQQFPDLHSELNLSSLELGDSALYFCASSVVGGLEVEQFFGPGTRLTVL.

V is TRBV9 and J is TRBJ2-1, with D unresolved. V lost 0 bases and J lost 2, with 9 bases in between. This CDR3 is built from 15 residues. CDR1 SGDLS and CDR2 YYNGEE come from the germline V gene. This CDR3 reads CASSVGIFPYNEQFF. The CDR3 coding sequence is TGTGCCAGCAGCGTAGGAATCTTTCCCTACAATGAGCAGTTCTTC.